Listed here are 31 T cell receptor beta chains from one sample, sequenced in a study of metastatic and nonmetastatic thyroid tumors. Patients had received no treatment of any kind before thyroid surgery. MiXCR reprocessed the PCR reads for TCRdb. Of tens of thousands of clones listed, around 15% are singletons. Input material: blood. These receptor sequences come from a male donor with papillary thyroid cancer or a benign thyroid nodule (not recorded which). Some clones in this sample may be carry-over from other donors' samples.

The table lists this clone with many counts. The genes are TRBV20-1 and TRBJ2-1; possible D gene TRBD2, 6 bases. Germline V gene lookup returns CDR1 DFQATT and CDR2 SNEGSKA (reference sequence). The V gene lost 2 bases and the J gene lost 1 base, with 9 bases spanning the gap. The CDR3 length is 14 residues. This CDR3 reads CSARLARSYNEQFF. The CDR3 bases are TGCAGTGCTAGACTAGCGAGATCCTACAATGAGCAGTTCTTC.

The sample holds many counts of this clone. The chain combines TRBV12-3 or TRBV12-4 with TRBJ1-1; D remains ambiguous. This CDR3 is 12 amino acids long. V was clipped by 10 bases and J by 4 bases, with 13 bases between them. DNA of the CDR3: TGTGCCATGGCAGCGGCGGGCACTGAAGCTTTCTTT. Encoded protein: CAMAAAGTEAFF.

The CDR3 loop is CSARDRAGGPSCEQFF. In DNA form, the CDR3 reads TGCAGTGCTAGAGATCGGGCGGGAGGGCCCTCTTGTGAGCAGTTCTTC. This rearrangement joins TRBV20-1 to TRBJ2-1, with 9 bases matching TRBD2. The trim removed 0 bases at V and 9 bases at J, leaving 12 bases unmatched. The CDR3 is 16 residues long. Germline-derived CDR1 and CDR2 are DFQATT and SNEGSKA (reference sequence).

CDR3: CASSFSPGSTDTQYF. The CDR3 nucleotides are TGTGCCAGCAGTTTTTCCCCAGGGAGTACAGATACGCAGTATTTT. This chain uses TRBV28 with TRBJ2-3; possibly TRBD1 or TRBD2 for D (5 bases each). The V gene's germline CDR1 is MDHEN and CDR2 SYDVKM. The ends were cut back, 3 bases at V and 3 bases at J, with 13 bases in the middle. CDR3 size: 15 residues.

This clone was picked up many times. J is TRBJ2-7 and V is TRBV9, with 10 bases fitting TRBD1. The germline gives CDR1 SGDLS, CDR2 YYNGEE. The V segment lost 3 bases and the J segment 5 bases; nucleotides outside the gene matches: 11. This CDR3 contains 16 residues. Here the CDR3 DNA reads TGTGCCAGCAGCGATAGACCGGGACAGGGGATACACGAGCAGTACTTC. Encoded protein: CASSDRPGQGIHEQYF.

Comments on this clone: The CDR3 ends on some other residue instead of the conserved phenylalanine or tryptophan, so this is likely a read error. This rearrangement joins TRBV11-1 to TRBJ2-7, with 9 bases identical to TRBD1. Germline CDR1 and CDR2: SGHAT and FQDESV (reference sequence). The CDR3 spans 15 residues. As DNA, the CDR3 is TGTGCCAGCAGCTTAGATTGGACAGGGGACTACGAACAGTACTCC. As protein: CASSLDWTGDYEQYS.

Ten or more counts support this clone. This rearrangement joins TRBV24-1 to TRBJ2-1, with 7 bases lining up with TRBD2. The CDR3 spans 16 residues. V was clipped by 5 bases and J by 4 bases; unmatched bases: 10. In germline, CDR1 is KGHDR, CDR2 SFDVKD. Here the CDR3 reads CATSGDSGAGYNEQFF. The CDR3, as DNA: TGTGCCACCAGTGGCGACAGCGGGGCGGGGTACAATGAGCAGTTCTTC.

In its sample, this clone was seen many times. V gene TRBV18 combines with J gene TRBJ2-3; 8 bases line up with TRBD1. CDR3 length: 18 amino acids. Germline V gene sequence: CDR1 KGHSH, CDR2 LQKENI. The J segment lost 2 bases and the V segment lost 0 bases, leaving 10 bases of the junction unmatched. The CDR3 DNA reads TGTGCCAGCTCACCACCGCTCTTGGACAGGGTTATCACAGATACGCAGTATTTT. Its translation: CASSPPLLDRVITDTQYF.

At least ten counts were recorded for this clone. CDR3 coding DNA: TGTGCCAGCTTTTCCGGGACAGGGAGTGGCTACACCTTC. Protein: CASFSGTGSGYTF. The chain employs TRBV6-1 and TRBJ1-2; TRBD1 aligns across 9 bases. Germline V CDR1 and CDR2: MNHNS, SASEGT. Unmatched junction bases numbered 8, after V lost 8 bases and J lost 7 bases. CDR3 length: 13 residues.

This clone was counted many times. The chain recombines TRBV20-1 with TRBJ1-2; D possibly corresponds to TRBD1 (5 bases). CDR1 and CDR2 (germline): DFQATT, SNEGSKA (reference sequence). V was cut by 3 bases and J by 2 bases, with 19 bases left in between. CDR3 size: 16 residues. CDR3 amino acids: CSASGATASVNYGYTF. DNA for the CDR3: TGCAGTGCTAGTGGGGCGACAGCGTCGGTGAACTATGGCTACACCTTC.

There are many counts of this clone. A much bigger clone sits one base away, suggesting this may be a read error. The J gene is TRBJ2-5, the V gene TRBV6-2 or TRBV6-3; 11 bases are shared with TRBD2. The CDR3 has 17 amino acids. The germline gives CDR1 MNHEY, CDR2 SVGEGT. The CDR3 DNA follows: TGTGCCAGCCATCACGGACTAGCGGGCGGCTCCCAAGAGGCCCAGTACTTC. It encodes CASHHGLAGGSQEAQYF.

Many counts were recorded for this clone. The chain combines TRBV24-1 with TRBJ2-2; D gene uncertain. In germline, CDR1 is KGHDR, CDR2 SFDVKD. V gave up 5 bases and J gave up 0 bases, with 6 bases separating them. The CDR3 has 14 amino acids. CDR3 in DNA: TGTGCCACCAGTGCCAGAGCGAACACCGGGGAGCTGTTTTTT. Its translation: CATSARANTGELFF.

This clone showed up many times. The gene calls are TRBV28 and TRBJ2-7; 11 bases line up with TRBD1. The CDR3 spans 15 residues. With 6 bases clipped from V and 6 bases from J, the junction kept 10 bases outside the gene matches. Germline V gene data show CDR1 as MDHEN and CDR2 as SYDVKM. The CDR3 region is CASSLDRGRIFEQYF. The CDR3 DNA follows: TGTGCCAGCAGCTTGGACAGGGGGCGTATTTTCGAGCAGTACTTC.

This clone was picked up many times. This chain links TRBV7-2 with TRBJ2-7; a possible D gene is TRBD1 (6 bases). The CDR3 is 15 residues long. Germline-derived CDR1 and CDR2 are SGHTA and FQGNSA. The ends were cut back, 1 base at V and 0 bases at J, with 10 bases in the middle. The CDR3 DNA reads TGTGCCAGCAGCTTAGAACAGGGAAGCTCCTACGAGCAGTACTTC. Protein sequence: CASSLEQGSSYEQYF.

This clone was observed many times. At the DNA level, this CDR3 is encoded by other sequences in the same sample as well. In nucleotides, the CDR3 is TGTGCCAGCAGCCGGACCGTAACCGGGGAGCTGTTTTTT. This translates into CASSRTVTGELFF. The chain joins TRBV7-6 to TRBJ2-2; no reliable D call. The CDR3 loop spans 13 amino acids. V was trimmed by 5 bases and J by 5 bases, leaving 9 bases between them. Germline CDR1 and CDR2: SGHVS and FNYEAQ.

On this clone itself: Given a much more abundant clone one base away, this may be a read error. V and J are TRBV7-9 and TRBJ1-1; D is unclear. CDR1 is SEHNR, CDR2 FQNEAQ, per germline (reference sequence). The length of the CDR3 is 14 residues. CDR3 protein: CAGSFGGGNTEAFF. CDR3 sequence (DNA): TGTGCCGGCAGCTTTGGAGGAGGAAACACTGAAGCTTTCTTT.

This clone has at least ten counts. The V and J genes are TRBV7-8 and TRBJ2-5, with 10 bases aligning to TRBD1. CDR3 length: 15 residues. Trimming removed 5 bases from V and 2 bases from J; junction bases left unmatched: 5. CDR1 and CDR2 from the germline V gene are SGHVS and FQNEAQ. The CDR3 protein is CASSPPGQGQETQYF. The CDR3 DNA follows: TGTGCCAGCAGCCCACCGGGACAGGGGCAAGAGACCCAGTACTTC.

The chain combines TRBV30 with TRBJ2-3; perhaps D is TRBD1 or TRBD2 (6 bases each). This CDR3 is built from 14 residues. Germline CDR1 reads GTSNPN; CDR2 reads SVGIG (reference sequence). V was clipped by 2 bases and J by 7 bases, with 16 bases between them. CDR3 coding DNA: TGTGCCTGGAGTCGTTGGGGGGCTGGATATACGCAGTATTTT. Its translation is CAWSRWGAGYTQYF.

There are many counts of this clone. This chain links TRBV6-1 with TRBJ2-7; no reliable D call. Trimming took 8 bases from V and 0 from J, leaving 14 bases between them. The CDR3 has 14 amino acids. CDR1 and CDR2 (germline): MNHNS, SASEGT. This CDR3 is CASVPGHHSYEQYF. CDR3 in DNA: TGTGCCAGCGTCCCCGGGCACCACTCCTACGAGCAGTACTTC.

V and J are TRBV6-5 and TRBJ2-7, with TRBD2 matching over 12 bases. Germline V gives CDR1 MNHEY, CDR2 SVGAGI. Trimming cost V 4 bases and J 0 bases; bases outside gene matches: 4. The CDR3 runs 16 residues. The CDR3 is CASSLLAGGSSYEQYF. Written as DNA, the CDR3 is TGTGCCAGCAGTTTACTAGCGGGGGGCAGCTCCTACGAGCAGTACTTC.

For this clone: This may come from a read error, since a much larger clone is one base off. The identical CDR3 is also encoded by other nucleotide sequences in the sample. This chain joins TRBV20-1 and TRBJ2-5; TRBD1 or TRBD2 may be the D gene (5 bases each). The CDR3 extends over 12 amino acids. Germline assignment: CDR1 DFQATT and CDR2 SNEGSKA (reference sequence). The CDR3 reads CGAGASQRTQYF. Written as DNA, the CDR3 is TGCGGTGCCGGGGCCAGCCAACGGACCCAGTACTTC.

This clone came up many times. The sample contains more than one DNA sequence encoding this CDR3. The rearrangement uses TRBV7-9 and TRBJ2-7, with 7 bases identical to TRBD2. The CDR3 has 12 residues. Trimming removed 11 bases from V and 5 bases from J; junction bases left unmatched: 9. Germline V gene data show CDR1 as SEHNR and CDR2 as FQNEAQ (reference sequence). CDR3 bases: TGTGCCTGCGCCCGGGACTACCACGAGCAGTACGTC. Protein sequence: CACARDYHEQYV.

This clone was found many times. The chain couples TRBV20-1 to TRBJ1-2; a possible D gene is TRBD1 (5 bases). Germline lookup yields CDR1 DFQATT and CDR2 SNEGSKA (reference sequence). This CDR3 has 13 amino acids. Trimming cost V 1 base and J 8 bases, with 14 bases left between them. This CDR3 reads CSARVRGGVGYTF. In DNA, the CDR3 is TGCAGTGCTAGAGTGAGGGGCGGGGTAGGCTACACCTTC.

This CDR3 is CASSTLPSLEQYV. The CDR3 DNA reads TGTGCCAGCAGTACACTCCCCTCGCTAGAGCAGTACGTC. This sequence joins TRBV6-1 and TRBJ2-7; D ambiguous. CDR3 length: 13 residues. Per germline, CDR1 MNHNS and CDR2 SASEGT. Trimming pared 5 bases from V and 7 bases from J, leaving 15 bases between.

The chain is built from TRBV30 and TRBJ1-2; D is unclear. CDR1 is GTSNPN and CDR2 is SVGIG in the germline V gene (reference sequence). V was cut by 5 bases and J by 4 bases, with 14 bases left in between. The CDR3 contains 13 residues. The chain's CDR3 is CAWGIGWSYGYTF. DNA for the CDR3: TGTGCCTGGGGGATAGGCTGGAGCTATGGCTACACCTTC.

This CDR3 reads CASSQASVRFPYNEQFF. Written as DNA, the CDR3 is TGTGCCAGCAGCCAAGCTAGCGTGAGGTTCCCCTACAATGAGCAGTTCTTC. V usage is TRBV9 and J usage is TRBJ2-1, with a tentative D call TRBD2 (6 bases). V lost 4 bases and J lost 2, with 19 bases in between. The CDR3 runs 17 residues. Germline CDR1 SGDLS, CDR2 YYNGEE. The full variable domain, in which reference TRBV9 and TRBJ2-1 provide the parts outside the CDR3, is DSGVTQTPKHLITATGQRVTLRCSPRSGDLSVYWYQQSLDQGLQFLIQYYNGEERAKGNILERFSAQQFPDLHSELNLSSLELGDSALYFCASSQASVRFPYNEQFFGPGTRLTVL.

This clone has a handful of counts. The CDR3 bases are TGTGCCAGCAGTTTCGGGGGGAGCGGCAATCAGCCCCAGCATTTT. Its translation is CASSFGGSGNQPQHF. The chain links TRBV28 to TRBJ1-5; perhaps TRBD1 as D (5 bases). The CDR3 consists of 15 residues. The germline V gene encodes CDR1 MDHEN and CDR2 SYDVKM. V was clipped by 3 bases and J by 2 bases, with 11 bases between them.

As for this clone: This may stem from a read error, because a much larger clone lies one nucleotide away. This chain links TRBV29-1 with TRBJ2-1, with TRBD2 identical over 15 bases. CDR3 length: 15 amino acids. CDR1 and CDR2 (germline): SQVTM, ANQGSEA. The CDR3 reads CRVGRTSGRAVEQFF. In nucleotides, the CDR3 is TGCAGAGTTGGGCGGACTAGCGGGAGGGCCGTTGAGCAGTTCTTC.

This clone was counted at least ten times. The gene calls are TRBV6-1 and TRBJ2-6; possibly TRBD1 for D (6 bases). CDR1 and CDR2 (germline): MNHNS, SASEGT. Deletions cut 5 bases from V and 2 bases from J, with 7 bases between. The CDR3 is 14 residues long. This chain's CDR3 is CASSPGAGANVLTF. The CDR3 DNA sequence: TGTGCCAGCAGTCCAGGGGCTGGGGCCAACGTCCTGACTTTC.

Remarks on this clone: A much bigger clone sits one base away, suggesting this may be a read error. The rearrangement joins TRBV19 to TRBJ2-3; D gene unclear. CDR1 is LNHDA and CDR2 is SQIVND in the germline V gene (reference sequence). Trimming took off 8 bases at V and 6 bases at J, with 15 bases between the two ends. The CDR3 sequence is 13 residues long. CDR3 in amino acids: CASLSLESDTQYF. CDR3 coding DNA: TGTGCCAGTCTTAGCTTAGAAAGTGATACGCAGTATTTT.

By sample fraction, this clone is medium-sized (0.01 to 0.1%). The rearrangement links TRBV30 to TRBJ2-7; 10 bases match TRBD2. The CDR3 extends over 14 amino acids. From germline, CDR1 is GTSNPN and CDR2 SVGIG (reference sequence). V lost 3 bases and J lost 6; bases outside the gene matches: 8. The CDR3 nucleotides read TGTGCCTGGAGACCTCTAGCGGGAGTTGGCGAGCAGTACGTC. It codes for CAWRPLAGVGEQYV.